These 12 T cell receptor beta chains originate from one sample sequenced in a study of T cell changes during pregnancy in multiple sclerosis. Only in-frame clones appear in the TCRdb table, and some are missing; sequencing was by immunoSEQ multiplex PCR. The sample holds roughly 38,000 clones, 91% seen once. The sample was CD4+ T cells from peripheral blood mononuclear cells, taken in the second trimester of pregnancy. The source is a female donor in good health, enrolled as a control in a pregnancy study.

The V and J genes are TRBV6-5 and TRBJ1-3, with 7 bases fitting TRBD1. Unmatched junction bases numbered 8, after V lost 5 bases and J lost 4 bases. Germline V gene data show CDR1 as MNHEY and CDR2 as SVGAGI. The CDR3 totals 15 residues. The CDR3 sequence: CASSPDRADGNTIYF. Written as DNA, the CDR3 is TGTGCCAGCAGTCCCGACAGGGCTGACGGAAACACCATATATTTT.

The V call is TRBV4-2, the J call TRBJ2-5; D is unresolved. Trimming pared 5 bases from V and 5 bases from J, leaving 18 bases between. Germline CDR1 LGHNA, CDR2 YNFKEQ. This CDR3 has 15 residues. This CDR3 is CASSVTPGAGETQYF. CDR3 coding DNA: TGTGCCAGCAGCGTCACACCGGGTGCCGGGGAGACCCAGTACTTC.

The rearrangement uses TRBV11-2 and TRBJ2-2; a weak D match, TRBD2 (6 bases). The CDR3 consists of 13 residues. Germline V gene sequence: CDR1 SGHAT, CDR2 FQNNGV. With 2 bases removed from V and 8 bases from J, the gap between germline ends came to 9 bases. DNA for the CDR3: TGTGCCAGCAGCTTACGGGGGATTGGGGAGCTGTTTTTT. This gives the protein CASSLRGIGELFF.

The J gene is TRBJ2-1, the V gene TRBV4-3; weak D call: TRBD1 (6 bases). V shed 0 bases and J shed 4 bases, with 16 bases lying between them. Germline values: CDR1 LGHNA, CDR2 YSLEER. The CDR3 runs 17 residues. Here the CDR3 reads CASSQDGGRGPYNEQFF. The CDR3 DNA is TGCGCCAGCAGCCAAGACGGCGGCAGGGGTCCATACAATGAGCAGTTCTTC.

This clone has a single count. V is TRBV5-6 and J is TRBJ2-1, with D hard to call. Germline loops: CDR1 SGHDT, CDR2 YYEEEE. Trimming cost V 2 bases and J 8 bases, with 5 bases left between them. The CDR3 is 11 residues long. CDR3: CASSFEYEQFF. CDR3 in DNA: TGTGCCAGCAGCTTTGAGTATGAGCAGTTCTTC.

CDR3: CASSQEWDSSDIQYF. CDR3 DNA: TGTGCCAGCAGCCAAGAGTGGGACTCATCAGACATTCAGTACTTC. The gene calls are TRBV4-2 and TRBJ2-4; a weak D match, TRBD2 (6 bases). V lost 0 bases and J 8 bases, leaving 14 bases between the germline ends. This CDR3 is built from 15 residues. From germline, CDR1 is LGHNA and CDR2 YNFKEQ.

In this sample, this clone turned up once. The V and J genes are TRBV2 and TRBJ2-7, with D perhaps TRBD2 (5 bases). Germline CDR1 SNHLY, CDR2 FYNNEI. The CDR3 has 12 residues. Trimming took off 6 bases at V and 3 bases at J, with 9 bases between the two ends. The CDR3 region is CASRWRFYEQYF. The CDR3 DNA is TGTGCCAGCAGATGGAGGTTCTACGAGCAGTACTTC.

The CDR3 sequence is CASSYSDRVSTEAFF. The CDR3 DNA is TGTGCCAGCAGTTACTCCGACAGGGTTAGTACTGAAGCTTTCTTT. V is TRBV6-5 and J is TRBJ1-1; 7 bases match TRBD1. Trimming at V came to 0 bases and at J to 5 bases, leaving 6 bases not matched to a gene. Per the germline V gene, CDR1 is MNHEY and CDR2 is SVGAGI. The CDR3 totals 15 residues.

The CDR3 sequence is CASMGQATDSGANVLTF. The DNA of the CDR3 is TGTGCCAGCATGGGGCAGGCAACGGACTCTGGGGCCAACGTCCTGACTTTC. This chain connects TRBV2 to TRBJ2-6; possibly TRBD1 for D (5 bases). This CDR3 is 17 amino acids long. Germline CDR1 reads SNHLY; CDR2 reads FYNNEI. The V end lost 7 bases, the J end lost 0 bases, and 16 bases lay between the germline ends.

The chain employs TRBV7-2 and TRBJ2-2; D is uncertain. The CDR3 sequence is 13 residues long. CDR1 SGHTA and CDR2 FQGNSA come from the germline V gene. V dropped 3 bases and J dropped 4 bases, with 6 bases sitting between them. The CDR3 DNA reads TGTGCCAGCAGCTTCCAGGCCACCGGGGAGCTGTTTTTT. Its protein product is CASSFQATGELFF.

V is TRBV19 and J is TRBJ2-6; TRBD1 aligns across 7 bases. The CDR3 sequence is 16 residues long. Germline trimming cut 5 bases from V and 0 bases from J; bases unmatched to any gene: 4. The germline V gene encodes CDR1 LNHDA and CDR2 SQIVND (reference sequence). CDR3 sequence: CASSWDRVSGANVLTF. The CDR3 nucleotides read TGTGCCAGTAGTTGGGACAGAGTCTCTGGGGCCAACGTCCTGACTTTC.

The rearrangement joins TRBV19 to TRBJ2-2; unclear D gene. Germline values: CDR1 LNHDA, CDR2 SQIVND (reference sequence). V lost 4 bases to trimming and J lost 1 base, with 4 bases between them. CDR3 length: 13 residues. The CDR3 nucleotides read TGTGCCAGTAGTACAGGGAACACCGGGGAGCTGTTTTTT. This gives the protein CASSTGNTGELFF. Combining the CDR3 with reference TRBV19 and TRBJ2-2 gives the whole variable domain DGGITQSPKYLFRKEGQNVTLSCEQNLNHDAMYWYRQDPGQGLRLIYYSQIVNDFQKGDIAEGYSVSREKKESFPLTVTSAQKNPTAFYLCASSTGNTGELFFGEGSRLTVL.